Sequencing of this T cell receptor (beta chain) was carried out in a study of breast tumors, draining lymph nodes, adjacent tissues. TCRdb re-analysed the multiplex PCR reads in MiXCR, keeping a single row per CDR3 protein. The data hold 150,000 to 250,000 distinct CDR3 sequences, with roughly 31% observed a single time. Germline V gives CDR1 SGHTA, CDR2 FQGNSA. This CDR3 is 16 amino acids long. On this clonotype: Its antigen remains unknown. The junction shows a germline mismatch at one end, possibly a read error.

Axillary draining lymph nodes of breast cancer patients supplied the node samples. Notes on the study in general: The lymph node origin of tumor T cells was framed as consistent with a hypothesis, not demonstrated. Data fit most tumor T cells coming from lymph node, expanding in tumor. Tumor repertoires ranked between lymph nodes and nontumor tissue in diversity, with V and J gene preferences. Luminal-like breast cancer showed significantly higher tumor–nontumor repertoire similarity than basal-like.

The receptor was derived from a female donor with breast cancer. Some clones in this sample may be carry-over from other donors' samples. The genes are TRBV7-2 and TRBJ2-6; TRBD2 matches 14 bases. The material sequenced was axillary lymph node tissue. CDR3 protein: CASSSPGLAGDNVLTF. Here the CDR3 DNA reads TGTGCCAGCAGCTCGCCGGGACTAGCGGGGGACAACGTCCTGACTTTC.